This T cell receptor beta chain was identified in a study of blood T cell repertoires in COVID-19. The protocol was immunoSEQ multiplex PCR, while the TCRdb copy is restricted to in-frame clones and leaves out a portion. The sample carries some 200,000 clones, roughly four fifths recorded once. Cohort 3 donors were reported recovered after two negative PCRs, clearance, or symptom resolution. Trimming took off 4 bases at V and 5 bases at J, with 11 bases between the two ends. The CDR3 runs 13 residues. CDR1 is LNHDA, CDR2 SQIVND, per germline (reference sequence). The chain recombines TRBV19 with TRBJ1-2; no firm D call. Sequenced material: PBMCs or T cells enriched from blood (not recorded which). This receptor was obtained from a man aged 40-55 years who had recovered from COVID-19. Here the CDR3 DNA reads TGTGCCAGTAGTAGGGAGGAACTATATGGCTACACCTTC. Amino acid sequence: CASSREELYGYTF.